This T cell receptor (beta chain) was recovered during a study of shared clonotypes between healthy human individuals. Across the whole study: Plates per donor: three CD4 naive, three CD4 memory, two CD8 naive, one CD8 memory.

Study donors comprised healthy, HIV-negative adults devoid of recent acute infection or vaccination. In regard to this clone: Its antigen is not identified.

Profiling relied on immunoSEQ multiplex PCR, and the TCRdb table lists in-frame clones only, not all of them. The sample gives under 2.5 million clones, 92% of which show up once; approximately 0.39% is in the top ten. Germline loops: CDR1 MDHEN, CDR2 SYDVKM. Trimming removed 10 bases from V and 5 bases from J; junction bases left unmatched: 7. The CDR3 is 13 residues long. General study points: With a handful of donors compared, around 5% of naive CD4 clonotypes were shared. Memory subsets had estimated richness that was generally smaller than that of naive subsets.

The sequence derives from a man aged 18 to 30 in good health. Some clones in this sample may be carry-over from other donors' samples. The chain has TRBV28 and TRBJ2-7, with 11 bases identical to TRBD1. The material sequenced was naive CD4+ T cells from PBMCs. The subset here: CD45RA+ positively selected. The CDR3 region is CANKRTGGNEQYF. DNA for the CDR3: TGTGCCAACAAACGGACAGGGGGCAACGAGCAGTACTTC.